The source of this T cell receptor (beta chain) is a study of blood T cell repertoires in COVID-19. Study at large: PBMCs, B-cell-depleted T cells, or T cells were the source of the cDNA or gDNA that made up the material.

The CDR3 contains 15 residues. The trim removed 1 base at V and 3 bases at J, leaving 4 bases unmatched. From germline, CDR1 is MNHNS and CDR2 SASEGT. In the source study's methods: It was from reference gene primer amplification that nucleated cell counts were estimated. Clones were sequenced by immunoSEQ multiplex PCR, and TCRdb holds only the in-frame ones, with some missing. V, J and clone size were drawn from that table, and D and trimming were deduced from the DNA. Of around 280,000 clones in the sample, more than 75% were seen once. This clone has a single count. The rearrangement joins TRBV6-1 to TRBJ2-7; 9 bases are a match to TRBD1. The sample taken for sequencing was peripheral blood. The clonotype was recovered from a woman younger than 45 who had recovered from COVID-19. CDR3 DNA sequence: TGTGCCAGCAGTGAAGTTGGGGACAGGGACTACGAGCAGTACTTC. Its translation: CASSEVGDRDYEQYF.